The clone carrying this TCR beta chain was picked up many times. No antigen is known for it. Quantitative barcoded 5'-RACE was used to prepare TCR beta libraries. TCRdb re-called the 5' RACE reads through MiXCR, storing one row per CDR3 protein. This sample has approximately 25,000 distinct CDR3 sequences, with 7.9% found just once. CDR1 and CDR2 (germline): SGHRS, YFSETQ. With V trimmed by 0 bases and J by 2 bases, 2 bases remained unmatched. The CDR3 runs to 16 residues. The sample comes from a study of CD8 T cells in ankylosing spondylitis. Whole-study results and caveats: What appeared characteristic of ankylosing spondylitis blood was a TCR beta motif of 7 or 8 highly homologous variants.

Sequencing used blood. The chain recombines TRBV5-1 with TRBJ2-3, with 11 bases that match TRBD2. The receptor comes from a male donor with ankylosing spondylitis or in good health (not recorded which). CDR3 amino acids: CASSLGLAGITDTQYF. The CDR3 nucleotides read TGCGCCAGCAGCTTGGGACTAGCGGGGATCACAGATACGCAGTATTTT. The variable domain in full, with the rest retrieved from reference TRBV5-1 and TRBJ2-3, is KAGVTQTPRYLIKTRGQQVTLSCSPISGHRSVSWYQQTPGQGLQFLFEYFSETQRNKGNFPGRFSGRQFSNSRSEMNVSTLELGDSALYLCASSLGLAGITDTQYFGPGTRLTVL.